This T cell receptor (beta chain) was captured by sequencing in a study of T cell clones after liver transplantation. Looking at the study overall: As an antigen-independent comparator, third-party-reactive TCRbeta sequences came from pre-transplant mixed lymphocyte reactions. Overall study results and limits: Graft donor-reactive T cells may have migrated into the graft rather than being deleted. A significant post-transplant drop in circulating graft-donor-reactive CD4 TCRbeta sequences occurred in most of the 8 subjects.

Concerning this clone itself: Its antigen is not identified.

Per the germline V gene, CDR1 is SGHDT and CDR2 is YYEEEE. The CDR3 spans 14 residues. With 3 bases removed from V and 8 bases from J, the gap between germline ends came to 14 bases. Sequencing was performed with immunoSEQ multiplex PCR; in TCRdb, only in-frame clones are kept and a portion is missing. The sample holds about 75,000 clones, around four fifths seen once. The V call is TRBV5-6, the J call TRBJ1-4; D remains unclear. The clonotype comes from a human patient who received a liver transplant. Part of the T cells may come from the graft donor. The sample was CD4+ T cells from blood, taken about 50 months after liver transplant. The CDR3, as DNA: TGTGCCAGCAGCTGGTCCCCGTTAGGGGAAAAACTGTTTTTT. As protein: CASSWSPLGEKLFF. Full variable domain (remainder filled in from reference TRBV5-6 and TRBJ1-4): DAGVTQSPTHLIKTRGQQVTLRCSPKSGHDTVSWYQQALGQGPQFIFQYYEEEERQRGNFPDRFSGHQFPNYSSELNVNALLLGDSALYLCASSWSPLGEKLFFGSGTQLSVL.